Listed below are T cell receptor beta chains from one sample, sequenced in a study of T cell responses to AZD1222 COVID-19 vaccine. Measured with immunoSEQ multiplex PCR; TCRdb has only the in-frame clones, and not every one. The data show more than 100,000 clones, 87% seen once. This material consisted of peripheral blood, taken on day 0 of AZD1222 vaccination. These receptors were taken from an adult in good health. The CDR3 runs from the conserved cysteine through the conserved F or W. A D gene is named only where the DNA matches it firmly. Where a row states a size, it is once, few, many or the class of an expanded clone; other rows omit it.

D,V,size,J,DNA,CDR3
.,TRBV11-3,.,TRBJ2-7,TGTGCCAGCAGCTCCGCCATCGACAAACCTCACGAGCAGTACTTC,CASSSAIDKPHEQYF
.,TRBV28,.,TRBJ2-7,TGTGCCAGTCTAAAGGGTCCGAGCTCCTACGAGCAGTACTTC,CASLKGPSSYEQYF
.,TRBV5-1,.,TRBJ2-3,TGCGCCAGCAGCTTGATGGGTACAGATACGCAGTATTTT,CASSLMGTDTQYF
.,TRBV28,once,TRBJ1-5,TGTGCCAGCATTGGGCGGGCGGGCAATCAGCCCCAGCATTTT,CASIGRAGNQPQHF
.,TRBV29-1,.,TRBJ2-3,TGCAGCGTGGCGGGACTCATCACAGATACGCAGTATTTT,CSVAGLITDTQYF
.,TRBV27,.,TRBJ1-1,TGTGCCAGCAGCCTAGGTGGGGTGAACACTGAAGCTTTCTTT,CASSLGGVNTEAFF
.,TRBV6-2/TRBV6-3,.,TRBJ1-3,TGTGCCAGCAGTTACAAATCAGGGCGCCGTGGAAACACCATATATTTT,CASSYKSGRRGNTIYF
.,TRBV19,once,TRBJ1-1,TGTGCCAGTAGTATAGATTCGGGGCCCAATGAAGCTTTCTTT,CASSIDSGPNEAFF
TRBD1,TRBV28,.,TRBJ2-7,TGTGCCAGCAGTCTCAACGGACAGGGGAACGAGCAGTACTTC,CASSLNGQGNEQYF
TRBD1,TRBV7-2,.,TRBJ1-4,TGTGCCAGCAGCCAAAGGGACAGGGTAACGGACGAAAAACTGTTTTTT,CASSQRDRVTDEKLFF
.,TRBV18,.,TRBJ1-2,TGTGCCAGCTCACCTTCCCGGGACTCCTATTACACCTTC,CASSPSRDSYYTF
.,TRBV29-1,.,TRBJ2-2,TGCAGCGTTCCCCACCGCCTGGGCACCGGGGAGCTGTTTTTT,CSVPHRLGTGELFF
.,TRBV3-1/TRBV3-2,.,TRBJ2-7,TGTGCCAGCAGCCAATCCTACGAGCAGTACTTC,CASSQSYEQYF
.,TRBV5-1,.,TRBJ2-7,TGCGCCAGCAGCTTGGAAAGTTGGTCGTACGAGCAGTACTTC,CASSLESWSYEQYF
.,TRBV10-3,.,TRBJ2-7,TGTGCCATCACGGACCACGTTTCCTACGAGCAGTACTTC,CAITDHVSYEQYF
.,TRBV7-8,.,TRBJ1-5,TGTGCCAGCAGCTTAGGCGGCGTCTATAGCAATCAGCCCCAGCATTTT,CASSLGGVYSNQPQHF
.,TRBV6-2/TRBV6-3,.,TRBJ1-1,TGTGCCAGCAGTTATAACAGGGACACTGAAGCTTTCTTT,CASSYNRDTEAFF
.,TRBV19,.,TRBJ1-2,TGTGCCAGTAGTATAGGGGCGACCTATGGCTACACCTTC,CASSIGATYGYTF
.,TRBV28,.,TRBJ2-7,TGTGCCAGCAGTTTAGACGTCACTTACGAGCAGTACTTC,CASSLDVTYEQYF
TRBD1,TRBV28,.,TRBJ1-1,TGTGCCAGCAGTCCAGGGGGGAGGCCTGAAGCTTTCTTT,CASSPGGRPEAFF
TRBD1,TRBV4-1,.,TRBJ1-3,TGCGCCAGCAGCCAAGATAAGTGGCAGGGGGCTTCCGGAAACACCATATATTTT,CASSQDKWQGASGNTIYF
.,TRBV30,.,TRBJ1-6,TGTGCCTGGAGCCGGGGCTATAATTCACCCCTCCACTTT,CAWSRGYNSPLHF
.,TRBV19,.,TRBJ1-6,TGTGCCAGTAGATCAATTGGGAGGGATTCACCCCTCCACTTT,CASRSIGRDSPLHF
.,TRBV28,.,TRBJ1-4,TGTGCCAGCAGTTTTGAGGGTAGGGGAAAACTGTTTTTT,CASSFEGRGKLFF
.,TRBV13,once,TRBJ1-1,TGTGCCAGCAGCTTAGGGGGAAAGGCTGAAGCTTTCTTT,CASSLGGKAEAFF
.,TRBV6-1,.,TRBJ2-7,TGTGCCAGCAGTGAGCCACAGGTCCCCCACGAGCAGTACTTC,CASSEPQVPHEQYF
.,TRBV5-4,.,TRBJ2-5,TGTGCCAGCAGCTTGTCGACAGGCCACAAGGGAGAGACCCAGTACTTC,CASSLSTGHKGETQYF
.,TRBV27,.,TRBJ2-7,TGTGCCAGCAGAGTAGGGGGACACACCTACGAGCAGTACTTC,CASRVGGHTYEQYF
.,TRBV19,.,TRBJ2-7,TGTGCCAGTAGTATTGGAACCGAGCAGTACTTC,CASSIGTEQYF
TRBD1,TRBV19,.,TRBJ1-1,TGTGCCAGTAGTTCGGCAGACAGGGGGGGCACTGAAGCTTTCTTT,CASSSADRGGTEAFF
TRBD1,TRBV27,.,TRBJ1-6,TGTGCCAGCAGTTTAACAGGGGCCTATAATTCACCCCTCCACTTT,CASSLTGAYNSPLHF
.,TRBV7-9,.,TRBJ1-1,TGTGCCAGCAGAAGGAACACTGAAGCTTTCTTT,CASRRNTEAFF
.,TRBV28,.,TRBJ1-3,TGTGCCAGCACCCCCGGGATCTCTGGAAACACCATATATTTT,CASTPGISGNTIYF
TRBD2,TRBV30,.,TRBJ2-3,TGTGCCTGGAGTTTGCGGGGGGGTGTGACAGATACGCAGTATTTT,CAWSLRGGVTDTQYF
TRBD2,TRBV5-4,once,TRBJ2-5,TGTGCCAGCAGCACCGGGACTAGCGGGGCGAAAGAGACCCAGTACTTC,CASSTGTSGAKETQYF
.,TRBV6-2/TRBV6-3,.,TRBJ2-2,TGTGCCAGCAGTTACAGGGCCGGGGAGCTGTTTTTT,CASSYRAGELFF
TRBD1,TRBV5-1,.,TRBJ2-3,TGCGCCAGCAGCCCGGGACAGGGGAGGGGCACAGATACGCAGTATTTT,CASSPGQGRGTDTQYF
TRBD1,TRBV5-1,.,TRBJ1-3,TGCGCCAGCAGCTTGGATGCAGGACAGGGCTTTGGAAACACCATATATTTT,CASSLDAGQGFGNTIYF
TRBD1,TRBV5-1,.,TRBJ2-3,TGCGCCAGCAGCAAGGACAGGCCCCAGACAGATACGCAGTATTTT,CASSKDRPQTDTQYF
TRBD1,TRBV9,.,TRBJ1-6,TGTGCCAGCAGCGCCCGACAGGGGGCAGGGTCACCCCTCCACTTT,CASSARQGAGSPLHF
.,TRBV4-1,.,TRBJ2-5,TGCGCCAGCAGCTACGGACAGAGCGAGACCCAGTACTTC,CASSYGQSETQYF
TRBD1,TRBV7-2,.,TRBJ1-2,TGTGCCAGCAGCCCCGGACAGGGACGGGTCTATGGCTACACCTTC,CASSPGQGRVYGYTF
TRBD2,TRBV3-1/TRBV3-2,.,TRBJ2-4,TGTGCCAGCAGCCGGACTAGTTCTTTGAGCAAAAACATTCAGTACTTC,CASSRTSSLSKNIQYF
TRBD1,TRBV11-2,.,TRBJ1-5,TGTGCCAGCAGCCAGGGGGCGGGGGGGAATCAGCCCCAGCATTTT,CASSQGAGGNQPQHF
.,TRBV5-1,.,TRBJ2-2,TGCGCCAGCAGCTTGAGAGCTCTAAGTACCGGGGAGCTGTTTTTT,CASSLRALSTGELFF
TRBD1,TRBV2,.,TRBJ1-5,TGTGCCAGCAGAGAGACTCCGGGACAGGCGCATCAGCCCCAGCATTTT,CASRETPGQAHQPQHF
TRBD1,TRBV16,.,TRBJ1-2,TGTGCCAGCAGCCAATCGGGACAGATCTATGGCTACACCTTC,CASSQSGQIYGYTF
TRBD1,TRBV24-1,.,TRBJ2-3,TGTGCCACCAGTGACCCCGGACAGGACAGCACAGATACGCAGTATTTT,CATSDPGQDSTDTQYF
.,TRBV21-1,.,TRBJ1-2,TGTGCCAGCAGCAGGGGGGACAGACACTATGGCTACACCTTC,CASSRGDRHYGYTF
TRBD1,TRBV10-1,.,TRBJ1-3,TGCGCCAGCAGTGTGGGACAGGGGCGCACCTCTGGAAACACCATATATTTT,CASSVGQGRTSGNTIYF
.,TRBV6-6,.,TRBJ1-1,TGTGCCAGCAGTTCCCGCCAGACTGAAGCTTTCTTT,CASSSRQTEAFF
.,TRBV6-5,.,TRBJ1-5,TGTGCCAGCAGTTACTCAGGGGGGACTAATCAGCCCCAGCATTTT,CASSYSGGTNQPQHF
.,TRBV28,.,TRBJ1-5,TGTGCCAGCAGTTTAGCACAGGACAATCAGCCCCAGCATTTT,CASSLAQDNQPQHF
TRBD1,TRBV11-3,few,TRBJ1-3,TGTGCCAGCAGCTTGGGGACAGGGGAGAGCTCTGGAAACACCATATATTTT,CASSLGTGESSGNTIYF
TRBD1,TRBV6-5,.,TRBJ2-3,TGTGCCAGCAGTCCTCGGGACAGGGGAGCAGATACGCAGTATTTT,CASSPRDRGADTQYF